The present TCR beta chain was sequenced within a study of blood T cell repertoires in COVID-19 (dated by TCRdb to the early 2020s). For the wider study: Samples from collaborators originated in the United States, Italy and Spain and spanned both the acute and convalescent phases of COVID-19. HLA class I and class II types, where available, came from metadata supplied by the sample provider rather than from assay-based typing. The repertoires were made available in a free public database intended to serve as a resource for research on the immune response to SARS-CoV-2. Samples were obtained from the ongoing ImmuneRACE study (first 160 participants) and from some 1,200 subjects provided by 6 global collaborators. The dataset comprised deeply sampled blood TCRbeta repertoires from subjects exposed to, actively infected with, or recovered from COVID-19. The prospective study material was composed of cDNA or gDNA derived from T cells, B-cell-depleted T cells, or PBMCs. Nearly every sample came with metadata listing a de-identified subject ID, COVID-19 status, age in years and sex.

Results the study describes overall, beyond this receptor: The quantity of clinical and demographic metadata differed by source and by participant and was supplied without curation.

The CDR3 starts with the cysteine, ends with the phenylalanine, and has 16 residues. Just CDR3 DNA is preserved here, 48 bases in frame from base 1. V is shortened by 3 bases, J by 0 bases, and the region joining them spans 12 bases. The germline V gene (reference sequence) gives CDR1 as LGHDT and CDR2 as YNNKEL. Each collaborating institution followed its own protocols to collect whole blood in K2EDTA tubes. Collaborator samples were shipped for TCRbeta analysis as frozen whole blood, isolated PBMCs, or DNA extracted from either sample type. TCRbeta CDR3 regions were amplified from genomic DNA using the immunoSEQ Assay, a bias-controlled multiplex PCR. Concerning the study's data processing: The number of nucleated cells in each sample was estimated by amplification of reference gene primers within the assay. To quantify the absolute abundance of each unique TCRbeta CDR3 rearrangement, sequence reads were collapsed and filtered. For each sample, productive Simpson clonality was calculated by taking the square root of Simpson's diversity index across productive rearrangements. As stored in TCRdb, this immuneACCESS dataset retains in-frame rearrangements with V and J assigned. A fraction of the clones does not appear; measured against another copy, unresolved V genes explain less than half of the discrepancy, and the remainder lacks a known reason. The V and J calls and clone size are taken from that table; D and trimming were inferred from the DNA. This sample has 150,000 to 200,000 clones in its table, and roughly 85% of those were observed once. Together, the top ten hold roughly 8.2% of the sample.

As for this clone: Its specific antigen is unknown. Nothing much larger sits one base from this clone, and base qualities are not available.

The source is a man aged 55 to 69 with acute or convalescent COVID-19. The sequencing input was peripheral blood. The chain was built from TRBV3-1 (or the pseudogene TRBV3-2) and TRBJ1-3, with no reliable assignment of the D segment. The nucleotides are TGTGCCAGCAGCCAGACTGAGCTCCCCTCTGGAAACACCATATATTTT. The resulting protein is CASSQTELPSGNTIYF.